The clone carrying this TCR beta chain was seen a single time. Antigen specificity is unknown. Repertoires were generated with immunoSEQ multiplex PCR, while TCRdb's copy carries only in-frame clones and drops some. Found here are 90,000 to 120,000 clones, over 75% of them singletons; the top ten hold 3%. This sample is drawn from a study of cytomegalovirus exposure and HLA in healthy donors. Study summary: Both the 120 validation repertoires and the 600 to 700 first-cohort repertoires used the same platform, as reported by a later analysis. General observations from the study: The study recorded fewer than 200 TCR beta chains that were cytomegalovirus-associated.

V gave up 5 bases and J gave up 8 bases, with 12 bases separating them. Looked up from germline, CDR1 is LNHDA and CDR2 is SQIVND (reference sequence). There are 12 residues in the CDR3. This chain connects TRBV19 to TRBJ1-2; no clear D gene. Sequenced sample: PBMCs. The TCR sequence derives from a woman between 18 and 29 years old in good health and CMV-seronegative. The CDR3 DNA reads TGTGCCAGTAGTGACCGGGTCTACGGCTACACCTTC. This encodes CASSDRVYGYTF.